These T cell receptor beta chains were read from a single sample in a study of cytomegalovirus exposure and HLA in healthy donors. Only in-frame clones appear in the TCRdb table, and some are missing; sequencing was by immunoSEQ multiplex PCR. Of 170,000 or so clones listed, about four fifths are singletons. The sample was PBMCs. The receptors here all came from a boy aged 2 to 10 in good health and CMV-seronegative. Each CDR3 is given with its conserved first and last residue. Each record gives: J gene, clone size, V gene, CDR3 length, D gene, CDR3 DNA, CDR3 protein. The D gene is left open where the match is weak. The size entry is marked missing in some rows and otherwise reads once, few, many or a size class.

J: TRBJ2-7; size: NA; V: TRBV5-6; length: 13; D: NA; DNA: TGTGCCAGCAGCAGGACAGTCCACTACGAGCAGTACTTC; CDR3: CASSRTVHYEQYF
J: TRBJ2-6; size: NA; V: TRBV29-1; length: 12; D: NA; DNA: TGCAGCGGGGCCGTCGGGGCCAACGTCCTGACTTTC; CDR3: CSGAVGANVLTF
J: TRBJ2-1; size: NA; V: TRBV19; length: 15; D: TRBD2; DNA: TGTGCCAGTAGTATCGGACTAGCGGGATTCAATGAGCAGTTCTTC; CDR3: CASSIGLAGFNEQFF
J: TRBJ2-3; size: NA; V: TRBV7-9; length: 17; D: TRBD2; DNA: TGTGCCAGCAGCTCCTACGGACTAGCGGAGCGCACAGATACGCAGTATTTT; CDR3: CASSSYGLAERTDTQYF
J: TRBJ1-2; size: once; V: TRBV27; length: 13; D: NA; DNA: TGTGCCAGCAGTTTCAGCAGGGTCTATGGCTACACCTTC; CDR3: CASSFSRVYGYTF
J: TRBJ1-5; size: few; V: TRBV27; length: 14; D: NA; DNA: TGTGCCAGCAGTTTTTCGAGGGCCTATCAGCCCCAGCATTTT; CDR3: CASSFSRAYQPQHF
J: TRBJ2-7; size: NA; V: TRBV5-1; length: 17; D: TRBD2; DNA: TGCGCCAGCAGCCCCGGGACTAGCGGCAAGGCGGGGCACGAGCAGTACTTC; CDR3: CASSPGTSGKAGHEQYF
J: TRBJ2-7; size: once; V: TRBV6-1; length: 14; D: NA; DNA: TGTGCCAGCAGTGAAGCCTGGGCGACCTACGAGCAGTACTTC; CDR3: CASSEAWATYEQYF
J: TRBJ2-3; size: NA; V: TRBV2; length: 14; D: NA; DNA: TGTGCCAGCACGACAGACTTAGTAACAGATACGCAGTATTTT; CDR3: CASTTDLVTDTQYF
J: TRBJ2-4; size: NA; V: TRBV27; length: 14; D: TRBD1; DNA: TGTGCCAGCAGTTTCTCGACAGGGGCAAACATTCAGTACTTC; CDR3: CASSFSTGANIQYF
J: TRBJ2-7; size: NA; V: TRBV20-1; length: 11; D: NA; DNA: TGCAGTGGGACTGTCCTCTACGAGCAGTACTTC; CDR3: CSGTVLYEQYF
J: TRBJ2-1; size: NA; V: TRBV4-2; length: 17; D: NA; DNA: TGTGCCAGCAGCCAAAGTTCTCAGTGGGAGAAGGGCAATGAGCAGTTCTTC; CDR3: CASSQSSQWEKGNEQFF
J: TRBJ2-1; size: NA; V: TRBV4-1; length: 11; D: NA; DNA: TGCGCCAGCAGCCGCGGAAATGAGCAGTTCTTC; CDR3: CASSRGNEQFF
J: TRBJ2-1; size: few; V: TRBV5-5; length: 12; D: NA; DNA: TGTGCCAGCAGCGTCAGGGGCAATGAGCAGTTCTTC; CDR3: CASSVRGNEQFF
J: TRBJ2-1; size: NA; V: TRBV15; length: 17; D: TRBD2; DNA: TGTGCCACCAGCAGAGCTTCAAGCGGGAGGGTCTACAATGAGCAGTTCTTC; CDR3: CATSRASSGRVYNEQFF
J: TRBJ2-3; size: NA; V: TRBV7-9; length: 18; D: TRBD2; DNA: TGTGCCAGCAGCTTACCGGGGGGACTAGCGGGAGTTGAAGATACGCAGTATTTT; CDR3: CASSLPGGLAGVEDTQYF
J: TRBJ2-1; size: NA; V: TRBV30; length: 13; D: NA; DNA: TGTGCCTGGAGTGCCGGACTGGCGGGTGAGCAGTTCTTC; CDR3: CAWSAGLAGEQFF
J: TRBJ2-7; size: NA; V: TRBV6-5; length: 16; D: NA; DNA: TGTGCCAGCAGTTACTCAAGGACAGCGACAACGGGCGAGCAGTACTTC; CDR3: CASSYSRTATTGEQYF
J: TRBJ2-1; size: NA; V: TRBV6-4; length: 16; D: TRBD2; DNA: TGTGCCAGCAGTGACTCAGGACTAGCGGGTTACAATGAGCAGTTCTTC; CDR3: CASSDSGLAGYNEQFF
J: TRBJ2-5; size: NA; V: TRBV5-5; length: 16; D: TRBD2; DNA: TGTGCCAGCAGCTCACCGACTAGCGGGGGACAAGAGACCCAGTACTTC; CDR3: CASSSPTSGGQETQYF
J: TRBJ2-3; size: NA; V: TRBV4-2; length: 15; D: TRBD1; DNA: TGTGCCAGCAGCCAACGGACAGGGATGGGGGATACGCAGTATTTT; CDR3: CASSQRTGMGDTQYF
J: TRBJ2-3; size: NA; V: TRBV11-2; length: 16; D: NA; DNA: TGTGCCAGCAGCTTAGATGACAGCGGGCGCACAGATACGCAGTATTTT; CDR3: CASSLDDSGRTDTQYF
J: TRBJ2-7; size: NA; V: TRBV7-9; length: 18; D: TRBD2; DNA: TGTGCCAGCAGCTTACCCACTAGCGGGAGTGGCAATCGCTACGAGCAGTACTTC; CDR3: CASSLPTSGSGNRYEQYF
J: TRBJ2-5; size: NA; V: TRBV2; length: 15; D: TRBD1; DNA: TGTGCCAGCAGCGGGGACAGGGAGAATAGGGAGACCCAGTACTTC; CDR3: CASSGDRENRETQYF
J: TRBJ2-1; size: NA; V: TRBV29-1; length: 10; D: NA; DNA: TGCAGCGCCGGGTACAATGAGCAGTTCTTC; CDR3: CSAGYNEQFF
J: TRBJ2-5; size: NA; V: TRBV7-5; length: 14; D: NA; DNA: TGTGCCAGAAGCTCCTGGACGGCGGGGGAGACCCAGTACTTC; CDR3: CARSSWTAGETQYF
J: TRBJ2-7; size: NA; V: TRBV27; length: 15; D: TRBD2; DNA: TGTGCCAGCAGTTTACGGACTAGCTCCACTTACGAGCAGTACTTC; CDR3: CASSLRTSSTYEQYF
J: TRBJ2-5; size: few; V: TRBV5-1; length: 12; D: NA; DNA: TGCGCCAGCAGCTTGCCAGAAGAGACCCAGTACTTC; CDR3: CASSLPEETQYF
J: TRBJ2-3; size: NA; V: TRBV11-3; length: 15; D: NA; DNA: TGTGCCAGCAGCCGGAGGGCAGTTGGGGCAGATACGCAGTATTTT; CDR3: CASSRRAVGADTQYF
J: TRBJ1-4; size: NA; V: TRBV4-1; length: 16; D: TRBD1; DNA: TGCGCCAGCAGCCTATGGACAGGAGCAACTAATGAAAAACTGTTTTTT; CDR3: CASSLWTGATNEKLFF
J: TRBJ1-1; size: NA; V: TRBV28; length: 15; D: TRBD1; DNA: TGTGCCAGCAGTAACCCGACAGGGGGAGACACTGAAGCTTTCTTT; CDR3: CASSNPTGGDTEAFF
J: TRBJ2-7; size: NA; V: TRBV5-1; length: 13; D: NA; DNA: TGCGCCAGCAGCTTACAGGGTTGGTACGAGCAGTACTTC; CDR3: CASSLQGWYEQYF
J: TRBJ1-1; size: NA; V: TRBV5-8; length: 14; D: TRBD1; DNA: TGTGCCAGCAGATACGGACAGGGGCACACTGAAGCTTTCTTT; CDR3: CASRYGQGHTEAFF
J: TRBJ2-7; size: few; V: TRBV12-5; length: 12; D: TRBD1; DNA: TGTGCTGGGGGACAGCGACCCTACGAGCAGTACTTC; CDR3: CAGGQRPYEQYF
J: TRBJ1-2; size: NA; V: TRBV18; length: 14; D: TRBD1; DNA: TGTGCCAGCTCACCGGGTGAGGGGGCTTATGGCTACACCTTC; CDR3: CASSPGEGAYGYTF
J: TRBJ2-5; size: NA; V: TRBV19; length: 15; D: TRBD1; DNA: TGTGCCAGTAGTCCGCGGACAGGGAGGCAAGAGACCCAGTACTTC; CDR3: CASSPRTGRQETQYF
J: TRBJ2-6; size: NA; V: TRBV9; length: 15; D: NA; DNA: TGTGCCAGCAGCCCACAGGGTTACGGGGCCAACGTCCTGACTTTC; CDR3: CASSPQGYGANVLTF
J: TRBJ2-7; size: NA; V: TRBV5-4; length: 13; D: NA; DNA: TGTGCCAGCAGCCCGGGTGGGGCCTACGAGCAGTACTTC; CDR3: CASSPGGAYEQYF
J: TRBJ1-2; size: NA; V: TRBV20-1; length: 9; D: NA; DNA: TGCAGTGCAGTGGCCGGCTACACCTTC; CDR3: CSAVAGYTF
J: TRBJ2-3; size: once; V: TRBV9; length: 15; D: NA; DNA: TGTGCCAGCAGCGTAGATGCGGAAAGCACAGATACGCAGTATTTT; CDR3: CASSVDAESTDTQYF
J: TRBJ2-1; size: NA; V: TRBV19; length: 15; D: TRBD2; DNA: TGTGCCAGTAGTATAGAACTAGCGGGAGTGAATGAGCAGTTCTTC; CDR3: CASSIELAGVNEQFF
J: TRBJ1-1; size: NA; V: TRBV29-1; length: 12; D: NA; DNA: TGCAGCGTTGAGACTATGAACACTGAAGCTTTCTTT; CDR3: CSVETMNTEAFF
J: TRBJ1-4; size: NA; V: TRBV7-9; length: 15; D: NA; DNA: TGTGCCAGCAGCTTAGAGGCGGGGATGAATGAAAAACTGTTTTTT; CDR3: CASSLEAGMNEKLFF
J: TRBJ1-1; size: NA; V: TRBV28; length: 15; D: NA; DNA: TGTGCCAGCAGTCCCCCGACAGGAATGAACACTGAAGCTTTCTTT; CDR3: CASSPPTGMNTEAFF
J: TRBJ2-5; size: NA; V: TRBV5-1; length: 14; D: TRBD1; DNA: TGCGCCAGCAGAACTGGGACAGGGACCGAGACCCAGTACTTC; CDR3: CASRTGTGTETQYF
J: TRBJ2-3; size: once; V: TRBV7-7; length: 13; D: NA; DNA: TGTGCTAGCAGCTTAGGACAGACAGATACGCAGTATTTT; CDR3: CASSLGQTDTQYF
J: TRBJ2-6; size: NA; V: TRBV7-3; length: 19; D: TRBD1; DNA: TGTGCCAGCAGCTTAATAGGGGGACAGGGAAACTCTGGGGCCAACGTCCTGACTTTC; CDR3: CASSLIGGQGNSGANVLTF
J: TRBJ1-2; size: NA; V: TRBV28; length: 14; D: NA; DNA: TGTGCCAGCAGTCGGGGACTGATTAACTATGGCTACACCTTC; CDR3: CASSRGLINYGYTF